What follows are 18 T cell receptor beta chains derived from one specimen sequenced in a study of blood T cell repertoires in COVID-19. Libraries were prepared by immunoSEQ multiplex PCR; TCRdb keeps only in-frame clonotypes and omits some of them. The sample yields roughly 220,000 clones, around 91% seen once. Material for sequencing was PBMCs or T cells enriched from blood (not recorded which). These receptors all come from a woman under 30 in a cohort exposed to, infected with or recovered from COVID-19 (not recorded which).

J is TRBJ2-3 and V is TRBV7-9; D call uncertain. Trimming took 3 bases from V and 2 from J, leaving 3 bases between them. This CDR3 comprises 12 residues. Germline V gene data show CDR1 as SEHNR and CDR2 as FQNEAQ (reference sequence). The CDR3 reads CASSFNTDTQYF. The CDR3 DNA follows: TGTGCCAGCAGCTTTAACACAGATACGCAGTATTTT.

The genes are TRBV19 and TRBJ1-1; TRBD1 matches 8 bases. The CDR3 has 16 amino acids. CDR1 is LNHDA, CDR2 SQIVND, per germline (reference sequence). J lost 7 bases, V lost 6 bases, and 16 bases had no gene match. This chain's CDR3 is CASRTGTGTGVGEAFF. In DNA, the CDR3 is TGTGCCAGTAGGACGGGGACAGGTACTGGCGTTGGTGAAGCTTTCTTT.

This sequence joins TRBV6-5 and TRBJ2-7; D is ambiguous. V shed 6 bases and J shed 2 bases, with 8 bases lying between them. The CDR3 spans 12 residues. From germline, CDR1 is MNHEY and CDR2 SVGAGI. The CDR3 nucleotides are TGTGCCAGCAGGGCGGATACCTACGAGCAGTACTTC. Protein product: CASRADTYEQYF.

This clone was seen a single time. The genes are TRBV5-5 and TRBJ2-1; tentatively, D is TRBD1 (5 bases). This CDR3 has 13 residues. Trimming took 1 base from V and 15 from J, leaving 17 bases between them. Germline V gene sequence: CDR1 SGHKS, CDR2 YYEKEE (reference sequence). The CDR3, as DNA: TGTGCCAGCAGCTTGTCGTTACAGGAACGCGTGTTCTTC. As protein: CASSLSLQERVFF.

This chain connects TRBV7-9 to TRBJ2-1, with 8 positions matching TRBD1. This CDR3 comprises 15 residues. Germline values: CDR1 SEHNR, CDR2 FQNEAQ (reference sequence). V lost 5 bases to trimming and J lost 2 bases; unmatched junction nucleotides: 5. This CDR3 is CASSPRQGTYNEQFF. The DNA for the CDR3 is TGTGCCAGCAGCCCCCGACAGGGGACCTACAATGAGCAGTTCTTC. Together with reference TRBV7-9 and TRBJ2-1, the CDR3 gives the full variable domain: DTGVSQNPRHKITKRGQNVTFRCDPISEHNRLYWYRQTLGQGPEFLTYFQNEAQLEKSRLLSDRFSAERPKGSFSTLEIQRTEQGDSAMYLCASSPRQGTYNEQFFGPGTRLTVL.

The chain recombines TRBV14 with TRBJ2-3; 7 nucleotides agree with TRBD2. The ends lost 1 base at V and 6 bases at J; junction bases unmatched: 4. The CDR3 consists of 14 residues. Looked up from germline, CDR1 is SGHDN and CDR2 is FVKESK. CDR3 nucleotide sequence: TGTGCCAGCAGCCAAGGGGGGGGAGCCGATACGCAGTATTTT. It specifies CASSQGGGADTQYF.

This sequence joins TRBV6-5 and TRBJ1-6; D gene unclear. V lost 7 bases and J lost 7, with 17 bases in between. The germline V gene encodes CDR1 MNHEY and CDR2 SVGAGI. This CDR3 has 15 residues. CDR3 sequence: CASTKNGVLNSPLHF. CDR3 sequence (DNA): TGTGCCAGCACTAAAAATGGAGTTCTCAATTCACCCCTCCACTTT.

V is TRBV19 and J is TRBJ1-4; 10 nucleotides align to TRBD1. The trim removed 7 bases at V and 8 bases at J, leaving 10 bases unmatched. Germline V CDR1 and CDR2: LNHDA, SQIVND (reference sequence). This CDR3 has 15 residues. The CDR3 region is CASTPLGQGIEKLFF. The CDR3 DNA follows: TGTGCCAGTACCCCCCTGGGACAGGGGATCGAAAAACTGTTTTTT.

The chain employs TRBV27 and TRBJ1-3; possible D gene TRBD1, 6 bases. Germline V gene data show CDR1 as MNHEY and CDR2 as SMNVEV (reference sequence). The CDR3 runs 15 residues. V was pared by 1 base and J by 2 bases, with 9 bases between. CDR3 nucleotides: TGTGCCAGCAGTTTATTGCAGGGGCCTGGAAACACCATATATTTT. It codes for CASSLLQGPGNTIYF.

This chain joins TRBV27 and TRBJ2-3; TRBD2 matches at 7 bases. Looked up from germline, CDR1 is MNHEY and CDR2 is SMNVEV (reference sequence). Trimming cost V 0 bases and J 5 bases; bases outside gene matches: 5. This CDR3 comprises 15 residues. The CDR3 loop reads CASSLSSGVRDTQYF. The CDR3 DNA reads TGTGCCAGCAGTTTATCAAGCGGGGTTAGAGATACGCAGTATTTT.

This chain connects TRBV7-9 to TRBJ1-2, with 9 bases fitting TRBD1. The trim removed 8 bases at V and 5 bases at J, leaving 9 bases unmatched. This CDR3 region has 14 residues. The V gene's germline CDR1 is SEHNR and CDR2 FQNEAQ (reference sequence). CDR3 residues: CASVPGQGSYGYTF. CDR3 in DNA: TGTGCCAGCGTACCGGGACAGGGATCGTATGGCTACACCTTC.

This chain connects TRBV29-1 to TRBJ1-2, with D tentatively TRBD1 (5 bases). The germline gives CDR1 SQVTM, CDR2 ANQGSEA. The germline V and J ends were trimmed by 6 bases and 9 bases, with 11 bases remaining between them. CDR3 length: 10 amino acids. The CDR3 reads CSVGRQSYTF. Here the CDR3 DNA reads TGCAGCGTCGGCAGACAGAGCTACACCTTC.

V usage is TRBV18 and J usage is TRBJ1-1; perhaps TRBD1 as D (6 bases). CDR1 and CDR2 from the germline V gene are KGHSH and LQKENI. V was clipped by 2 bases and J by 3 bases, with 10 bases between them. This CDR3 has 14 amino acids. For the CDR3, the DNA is TGTGCCAGCTCACCAGTGGGGGCAGACACTGAAGCTTTCTTT. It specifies CASSPVGADTEAFF.

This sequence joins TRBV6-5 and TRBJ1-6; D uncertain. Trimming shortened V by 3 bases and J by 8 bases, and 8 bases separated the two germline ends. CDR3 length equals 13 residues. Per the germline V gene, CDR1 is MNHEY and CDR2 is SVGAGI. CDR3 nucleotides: TGTGCCAGCAGTTATTTGGCGGATTCACCCCTCCACTTT. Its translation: CASSYLADSPLHF.

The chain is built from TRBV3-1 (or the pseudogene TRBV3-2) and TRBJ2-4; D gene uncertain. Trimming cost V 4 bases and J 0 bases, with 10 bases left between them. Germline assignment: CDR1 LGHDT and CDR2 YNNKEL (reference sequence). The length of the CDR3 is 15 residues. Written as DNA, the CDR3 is TGTGCCAGCAGCCTCGCGGCCCTAGCCAAAAACATTCAGTACTTC. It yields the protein CASSLAALAKNIQYF.

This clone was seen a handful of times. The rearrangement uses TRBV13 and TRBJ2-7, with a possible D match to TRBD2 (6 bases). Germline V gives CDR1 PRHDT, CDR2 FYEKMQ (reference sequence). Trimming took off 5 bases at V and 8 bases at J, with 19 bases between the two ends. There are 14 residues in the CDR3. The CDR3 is CASSLERRDLKQYF. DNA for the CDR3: TGTGCCAGCAGCCTGGAGAGGAGGGACTTGAAGCAGTACTTC.

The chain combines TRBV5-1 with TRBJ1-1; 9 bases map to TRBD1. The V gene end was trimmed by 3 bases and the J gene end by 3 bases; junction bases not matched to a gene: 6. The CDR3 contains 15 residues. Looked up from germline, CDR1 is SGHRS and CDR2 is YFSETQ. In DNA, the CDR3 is TGCGCCAGCAGCTCCGACAGGGGGGGTGACACTGAAGCTTTCTTT. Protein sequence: CASSSDRGGDTEAFF.

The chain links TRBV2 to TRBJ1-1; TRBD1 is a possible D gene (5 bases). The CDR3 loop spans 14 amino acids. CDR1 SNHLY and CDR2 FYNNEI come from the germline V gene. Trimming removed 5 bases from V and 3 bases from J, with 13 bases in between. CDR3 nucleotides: TGTGCCAGCAGTTCAAGGGGCGGAGACACTGAAGCTTTCTTT. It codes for CASSSRGGDTEAFF.